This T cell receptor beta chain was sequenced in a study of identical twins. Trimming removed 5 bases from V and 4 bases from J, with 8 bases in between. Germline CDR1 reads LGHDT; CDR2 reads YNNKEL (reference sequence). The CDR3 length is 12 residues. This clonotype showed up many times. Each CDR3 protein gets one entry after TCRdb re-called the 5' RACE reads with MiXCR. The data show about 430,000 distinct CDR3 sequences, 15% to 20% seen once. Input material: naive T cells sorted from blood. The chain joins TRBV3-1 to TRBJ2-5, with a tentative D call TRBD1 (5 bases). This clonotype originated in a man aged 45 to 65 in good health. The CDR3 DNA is TGTGCCAGCAGCTGGCAGGGAGAGACCCAGTACTTC. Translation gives CASSWQGETQYF.